This T cell receptor (beta chain) was found in a study of T cell repertoires in cytomegalovirus infection. This clonotype was seen a few times. The germline V gene encodes CDR1 MNHEY and CDR2 SVGEGT. The CDR3 loop spans 17 amino acids. V dropped 4 bases and J dropped 0; count of bases not matched to a gene: 5. TCRdb ran MiXCR on the reads and lists one entry per CDR3 protein. Found here are roughly 630,000 distinct CDR3 sequences, roughly 24% of them singletons; the top ten hold around 7.6%. Sequencing was done on a sample of CD8+ T cells from PBMCs. The source of this sequence is a human donor in good health (CMV status not recorded). Some clones in this sample may be carry-over from other donors' samples. This sequence joins TRBV6-2 or TRBV6-3 and TRBJ2-1; 11 bases agree with TRBD2. The CDR3 bases are TGTGCCAGCAGTTTCACTAGCGGGGGCAACTCCTACAATGAGCAGTTCTTC. As protein: CASSFTSGGNSYNEQFF.